This T cell receptor (beta chain) emerged from a study of B cell selection in AIRE deficiency. The assay was immunoSEQ multiplex PCR, and TCRdb's table has in-frame clones only and misses some. The sample lists about 24,000 clones; 90% to 96% were seen once. Trimming left V 0 bases short and J 7 bases short, with 13 bases between. The CDR3 contains 16 residues. Per germline, CDR1 MNHEY and CDR2 SVGAGI. The sorted conventional CD4 T cells were gated as CD4+CD127+. The sequencing sample was made of CD4+CD127+ conventional T cells sorted from PBMCs. The rearrangement uses TRBV6-5 and TRBJ1-6; tentative D call: TRBD1 (5 bases). The origin of this receptor is a human donor in good health. The DNA of the CDR3 is TGTGCCAGCAGTTACTCGATATCGGGGCAGAATTCACCCCTCCACTTT. Its protein product is CASSYSISGQNSPLHF.